The present T cell receptor beta chain was sequenced within a study of blood T cell repertoires in COVID-19. Donors were grouped by their self-reported clinical history. TCRdb's table, derived via immunoSEQ multiplex PCR, lists solely in-frame clones and lacks some. Of some 410,000 clones in the sample, around 87% were seen once. The CDR3 covers 15 residues. The V gene lost 2 bases and the J gene lost 1 base, with 11 bases spanning the gap. From germline, CDR1 is MNHEY and CDR2 SVGEGT. The sample comprised PBMCs or T cells enriched from blood (not recorded which). The sequence came from a woman aged 30 to 39 with acute COVID-19. J is TRBJ2-5 and V is TRBV6-2 or TRBV6-3; D is unresolved. The CDR3 protein is CASSYLGQAQETQYF. The CDR3 nucleotides are TGTGCCAGCAGTTACCTTGGCCAGGCCCAAGAGACCCAGTACTTC.